A selection of T cell receptor beta chains follows, all from one sample in a study of long-term antiretroviral therapy in people with HIV. TCRdb keeps only in-frame clones here, not all; method: immunoSEQ multiplex PCR. Of roughly 16,000 clones listed, 85% to 90% were seen once; the top ten hold roughly 14%. This specimen was unsorted PBMCs, taken approximately 2.3 years before starting antiretroviral therapy. The source is a young woman with HIV. Both conserved end residues are part of each CDR3. A D gene is named only where the DNA matches it firmly. For some rows the clone size is stated as once, few or many, or as a class when expanded; others skip it.

CASSWGIGQGYEQYF TGTGCCAGCAGCTGGGGAATAGGACAGGGCTACGAGCAGTACTTC TRBD1 TRBV5-5 NA TRBJ2-7
CSVGGRNSNQPQHF TGCAGCGTGGGAGGACGGAATAGCAATCAGCCCCAGCATTTT NA TRBV29-1 NA TRBJ1-5
CASDTGGADSYNEQFF TGTGCCAGTGATACAGGAGGGGCGGACTCCTACAATGAGCAGTTCTTC NA TRBV9 once TRBJ2-1
CASSILAGDVDTQYF TGTGCCAGTAGTATACTAGCGGGGGATGTAGATACGCAGTATTTT TRBD2 TRBV19 NA TRBJ2-3
CASSIILGNYGYTF TGTGCCAGTAGTATAATCCTGGGAAACTATGGCTACACCTTC NA TRBV19 NA TRBJ1-2
CASSLREFPSTDTQYF TGTGCCAGCAGCCTCCGGGAGTTCCCTAGCACAGATACGCAGTATTTT NA TRBV9 NA TRBJ2-3
CASSPPLNSPLHF TGTGCCAGCTCACCACCGCTCAATTCACCCCTCCACTTT NA TRBV18 few TRBJ1-6
CATANRGGEGYSNQPQHF TGTGCCACCGCCAATCGAGGGGGCGAGGGCTATAGCAATCAGCCCCAGCATTTT TRBD1 TRBV15 NA TRBJ1-5
CASSFRDSSSFYEQYF TGTGCCAGCAGCTTTCGTGACTCCTCCTCGTTCTACGAGCAGTACTTC NA TRBV7-9 NA TRBJ2-7
CAWSVRQGGVNEKLFF TGTGCCTGGAGTGTACGGCAGGGGGGAGTTAATGAAAAACTGTTTTTT TRBD1 TRBV30 NA TRBJ1-4
CASSFHRPNGRSIGGYGYTF TGTGCCAGCAGTTTTCACCGACCGAACGGACGAAGTATAGGAGGCTATGGCTACACCTTC NA TRBV27 NA TRBJ1-2
CASSFGWVGGYEQYF TGTGCCAGCAGCTTCGGGTGGGTTGGGGGCTACGAGCAGTACTTC NA TRBV7-2 NA TRBJ2-7
CASRDGLTYEQYF TGTGCCTCCCGCGACGGGCTTACCTACGAGCAGTACTTC NA TRBV30 NA TRBJ2-7
CASSSMRTASGNTIYF TGTGCCAGCAGCTCCATGAGGACAGCCTCTGGAAACACCATATATTTT NA TRBV7-8 NA TRBJ1-3
CSVLSGTGPDGGSYNSPLHF TGCAGCGTTTTATCCGGGACAGGGCCAGACGGGGGCTCCTATAATTCACCCCTCCACTTT TRBD1 TRBV29-1 NA TRBJ1-6
CASSSYRDRVSNYGYTF TGTGCCAGCAGCTCGTACCGGGACAGGGTCAGTAACTATGGCTACACCTTC TRBD1 TRBV7-9 NA TRBJ1-2
CASSPDRINYGYTF TGTGCCAGCAGCCCCGACAGGATTAACTATGGCTACACCTTC NA TRBV4-2 NA TRBJ1-2
CASSLERWPYNEQFF TGTGCCAGCAGCTTGGAAAGGTGGCCGTACAATGAGCAGTTCTTC NA TRBV5-1 NA TRBJ2-1
CASSPGPGQPQHF TGTGCCAGCAGCCCCGGCCCCGGCCAGCCCCAGCATTTT NA TRBV5-6 once TRBJ1-5
CASSQDWGRETQYF TGTGCCAGCAGCCAAGATTGGGGGCGGGAGACCCAGTACTTC NA TRBV4-2 NA TRBJ2-5
CASSLAGPQNTEAFF TGCGCCAGCAGCTTGGCCGGTCCTCAGAACACTGAAGCTTTCTTT NA TRBV5-1 NA TRBJ1-1
CASSLRTGGTDTQYF TGTGCCAGCAGCTTGAGGACAGGGGGCACAGATACGCAGTATTTT TRBD1 TRBV11-2 NA TRBJ2-3
CASSRMRQGLSYEQYF TGTGCCAGCTCCCGAATGAGACAGGGCCTCTCCTACGAGCAGTACTTC TRBD1 TRBV18 NA TRBJ2-7
CATQASFGKTEAFF TGTGCCACCCAAGCAAGCTTTGGGAAAACTGAAGCTTTCTTT NA TRBV2 NA TRBJ1-1
CASRTGQGGTITEAFF TGTGCCAGCAGGACGGGACAGGGTGGGACAATAACTGAAGCTTTCTTT TRBD1 TRBV6-6 NA TRBJ1-1
CASSPQGGRSPLHF TGTGCCAGTAGCCCTCAGGGGGGGCGTTCACCCCTCCACTTT TRBD1 TRBV19 NA TRBJ1-6